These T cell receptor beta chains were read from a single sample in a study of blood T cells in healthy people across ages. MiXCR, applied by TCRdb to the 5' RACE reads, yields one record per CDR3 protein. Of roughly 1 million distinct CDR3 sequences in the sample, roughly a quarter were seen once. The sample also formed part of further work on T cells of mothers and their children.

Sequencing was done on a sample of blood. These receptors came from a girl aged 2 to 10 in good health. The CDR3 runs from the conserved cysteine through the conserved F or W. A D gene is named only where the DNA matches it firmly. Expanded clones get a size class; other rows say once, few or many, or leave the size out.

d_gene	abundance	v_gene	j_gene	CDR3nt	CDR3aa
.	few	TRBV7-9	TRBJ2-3	TGTGCCAGCAGCTTAGATCGTCGGCAGGGAAGCACAGATACGCAGTATTTT	CASSLDRRQGSTDTQYF
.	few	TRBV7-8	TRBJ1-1	TGTGCCAGCGCCGGTACTTACAAGATGAACACTGAAGCTTTCTTT	CASAGTYKMNTEAFF
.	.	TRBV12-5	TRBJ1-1	TGTGCTAGTGGTTCACGGGGGGGGAACACTGAAGCTTTCTTT	CASGSRGGNTEAFF
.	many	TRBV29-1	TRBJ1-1	TGCAGCGTCGAACAGGGGAACACTGAAGCTTTCTTT	CSVEQGNTEAFF
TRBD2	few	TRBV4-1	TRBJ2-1	TGCGCCAGCAGCCAGATAACCGGGACTAGCGGGAGCTATGAGCAGTTCTTC	CASSQITGTSGSYEQFF
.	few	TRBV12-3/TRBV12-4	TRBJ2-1	TGTGCCAGCAGTTTTCGGCGGGCCCTGAATGAGCAGTTCTTC	CASSFRRALNEQFF
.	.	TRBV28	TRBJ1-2	TGTGCCAGCAGTTTAACTGGGGCGCTGAACTATGGCTACACCTTC	CASSLTGALNYGYTF
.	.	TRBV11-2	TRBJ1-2	TGTGCCAGCAGCCGCGCCGGGGGCTACACCTTC	CASSRAGGYTF
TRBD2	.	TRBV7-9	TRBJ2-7	TGTGCCAGCAGCGCCTCGGGACTAGCGAACTACGAGCAGTACTTC	CASSASGLANYEQYF
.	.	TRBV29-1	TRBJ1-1	TGCAGCGTTGTAACAGACAGATGGGGGGCTTTCTTT	CSVVTDRWGAFF
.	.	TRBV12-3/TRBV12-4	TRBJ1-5	TGTGCCAGCAGTTTAGACAGGGTTTACAGTTCGAGCAATCAGCCCCAGCACTTT	CASSLDRVYSSSNQPQHF
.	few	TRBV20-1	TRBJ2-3	TGCAGTACAAGAGTCCCCGATACGCAGTATTTT	CSTRVPDTQYF
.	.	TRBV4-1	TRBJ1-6	TGCGCCAGCAGCCCAACAAGGGACCTCTATAATTCACCCCTCCACTTT	CASSPTRDLYNSPLHF
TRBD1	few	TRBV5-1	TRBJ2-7	TGCGCCAGCAGCTTGGTTCTACAGGGGGGCGAGCAGTACTTC	CASSLVLQGGEQYF
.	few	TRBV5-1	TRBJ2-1	TGCGCCAGCGGCTCCCGTAGCGCTAATTACAATGAGCAGTTCTTC	CASGSRSANYNEQFF
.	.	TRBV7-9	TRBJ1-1	TGTGCCAGCGTGAAGGCCGGGGGCACTGAAGCTTTCTTT	CASVKAGGTEAFF
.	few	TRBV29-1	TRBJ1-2	TGCAGCGCCTCGCCCGGGGGGATAACGGCGATCTATGGCTACACCTTC	CSASPGGITAIYGYTF
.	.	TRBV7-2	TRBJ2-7	TGTGCCAGCAGCTTAGCACATCTTGGGACGGCGGAATTTAAGCAGTACTTC	CASSLAHLGTAEFKQYF
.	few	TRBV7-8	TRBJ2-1	TGTGCCAGCATCCTTTTTCCGACCGGGTACAATGAGCAGTTCTTC	CASILFPTGYNEQFF
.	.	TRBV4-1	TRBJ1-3	TGCGCCAGCAGCCAAGATACGGATTCTGGAAACACCATATATTTT	CASSQDTDSGNTIYF
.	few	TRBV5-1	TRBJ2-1	TGCGCCAGCAGCGTCGGGACAATGGGATCCAATGAGCAGTTCTTC	CASSVGTMGSNEQFF
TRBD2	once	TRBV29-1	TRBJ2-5	TGCAGCGTTGAAGGTAGTGCGACTAGCGGGCTGGAGACCCAGTACTTC	CSVEGSATSGLETQYF
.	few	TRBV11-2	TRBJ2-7	TGTGCCAGCAGCTTCCTGAACGGGGTCTACCACGAGCAGTACTTC	CASSFLNGVYHEQYF
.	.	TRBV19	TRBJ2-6	TGTGCCACAGCAGACAGTCGCTCCTCTGGGGCCAACGTCCTGACTTTC	CATADSRSSGANVLTF
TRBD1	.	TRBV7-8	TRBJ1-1	TGTGCCAGCAGCTTACCAGGGGGCTATCCCACTGAAGCTTTCTTT	CASSLPGGYPTEAFF
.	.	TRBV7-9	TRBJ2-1	TGTGCCAGCACCCCATTCACCATCCTAGCTCGCAATGAGCAGTTCTTC	CASTPFTILARNEQFF
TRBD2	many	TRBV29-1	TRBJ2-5	TGCAGCGTTTGGCAGGGACTACAGACCCAGTACTTC	CSVWQGLQTQYF
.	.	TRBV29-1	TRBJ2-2	TGCAGCGTCGGAGAGGGGGGGACAGCGAACACCGGGGAGCTGTTTTTT	CSVGEGGTANTGELFF
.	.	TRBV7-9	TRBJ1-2	TGTGCCAGCAGTCCAACGCTAAACTATGGCTACACCTTC	CASSPTLNYGYTF
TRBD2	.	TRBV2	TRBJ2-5	TGTGCCAGCGGAGGACTAGCGGGAGACGGGAGAGAGACCCAGTACTTC	CASGGLAGDGRETQYF
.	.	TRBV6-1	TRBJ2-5	TGTGCCAGCAGTGTACGAGGGCGAAAAGAGACCCAGTACTTC	CASSVRGRKETQYF
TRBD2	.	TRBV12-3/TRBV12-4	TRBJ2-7	TGTGCCAGCAGTTTGGCAATAGCGGGGTCATTGGAGTACTTC	CASSLAIAGSLEYF
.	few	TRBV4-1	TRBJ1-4	TGCGCCAGCAGCCTAACCACAGGGACTAATGAAAAACTGTTTTTT	CASSLTTGTNEKLFF
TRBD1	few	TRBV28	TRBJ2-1	TGTGCCAGCAGTTTTCATCAGGGGGCCGGATACAATGAGCAGTTCTTC	CASSFHQGAGYNEQFF
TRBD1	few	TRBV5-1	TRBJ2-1	TGCGCCAGCAGCTCACAGGGGGCGCGCAATGAGCAGTTCTTC	CASSSQGARNEQFF
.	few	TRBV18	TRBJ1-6	TGTGCCAGCTCACCACGGGAAGGTCCTAATTCACCCCTCCACTTT	CASSPREGPNSPLHF
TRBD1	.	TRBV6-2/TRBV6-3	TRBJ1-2	TGTGCCAGCAGACGGACAGGGACGGTTCAAGGCTACACCTTC	CASRRTGTVQGYTF
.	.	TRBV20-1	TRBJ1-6	TGCAGTGCTAGAGATAACTCCGCTCCAAGTTCACCCCTCCACTTT	CSARDNSAPSSPLHF
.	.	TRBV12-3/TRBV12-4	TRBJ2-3	TGTGCCAGCAGTTTAAGGCGGACCCTGGATACGCAGTATTTT	CASSLRRTLDTQYF
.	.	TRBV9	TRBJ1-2	TGTGCCAGCAGCGGTGGTAGGGTTGGAGGCTACACCTTC	CASSGGRVGGYTF
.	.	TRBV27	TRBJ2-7	TGTGCCAGCAGTCCCCCCTGGGGGCAGGATGAGCAGTACTTC	CASSPPWGQDEQYF
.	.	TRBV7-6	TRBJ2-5	TGTGCCAGCAGCGGCCGGGACCAAGAGACCCAGTACTTC	CASSGRDQETQYF
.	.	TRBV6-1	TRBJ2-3	TGTGCCAGCACCTCCTCTAGCACAGATACGCAGTATTTT	CASTSSSTDTQYF
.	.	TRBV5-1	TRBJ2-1	TGCGCCAGCAGCTTGGCTCTGGATCCCAATGAGCAGTTCTTC	CASSLALDPNEQFF